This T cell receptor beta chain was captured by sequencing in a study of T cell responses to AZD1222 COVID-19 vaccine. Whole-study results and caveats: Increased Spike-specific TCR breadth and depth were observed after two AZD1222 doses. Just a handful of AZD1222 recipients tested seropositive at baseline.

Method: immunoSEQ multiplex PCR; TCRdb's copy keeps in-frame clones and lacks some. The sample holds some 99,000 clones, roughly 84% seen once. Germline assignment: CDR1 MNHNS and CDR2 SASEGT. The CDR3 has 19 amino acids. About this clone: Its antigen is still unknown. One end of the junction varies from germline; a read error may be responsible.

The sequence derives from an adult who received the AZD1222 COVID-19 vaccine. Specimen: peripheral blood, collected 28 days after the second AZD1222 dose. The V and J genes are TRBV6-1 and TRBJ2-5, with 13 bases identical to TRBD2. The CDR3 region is CASSEEAGTSGKLQETQYF. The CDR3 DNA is TGTGCCAGCAGCGAAGAGGCCGGGACTAGCGGGAAACTGCAAGAGACCCAGTACTTC.